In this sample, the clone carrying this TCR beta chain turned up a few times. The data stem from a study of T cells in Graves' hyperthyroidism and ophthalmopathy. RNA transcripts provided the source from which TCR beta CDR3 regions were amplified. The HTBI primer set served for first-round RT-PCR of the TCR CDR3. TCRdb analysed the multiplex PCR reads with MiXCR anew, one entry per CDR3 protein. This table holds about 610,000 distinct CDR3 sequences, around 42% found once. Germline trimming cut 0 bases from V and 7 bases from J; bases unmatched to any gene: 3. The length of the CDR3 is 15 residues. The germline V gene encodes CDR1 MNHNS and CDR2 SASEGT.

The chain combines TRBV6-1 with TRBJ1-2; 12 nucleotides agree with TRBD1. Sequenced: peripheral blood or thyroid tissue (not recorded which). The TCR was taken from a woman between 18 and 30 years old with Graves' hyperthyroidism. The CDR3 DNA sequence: TGTGCCAGCAGTGAAGCAGGGACAGGGGGCGGTGGCTACACCTTC. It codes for CASSEAGTGGGGYTF.